This is a list of T cell receptor beta chains from one sample in a study of T cells in Graves' hyperthyroidism and ophthalmopathy. MiXCR was run by TCRdb on the multiplex PCR reads, yielding one entry per CDR3 protein. The data show approximately 870,000 distinct CDR3 sequences, with 38% seen just once and around 10% held by the top ten. Material: blood. The receptors stem from a man between 18 and 29 years old with Graves' hyperthyroidism. The CDR3 runs from the conserved cysteine through the conserved F or W. D genes are given only for firm matches. Clone size, where shown, is once, few, many, or a class for clones that have expanded.

V gene: TRBV7-3; D gene: NA; clone size: few; J gene: TRBJ2-5; CDR3 protein: CASSWTSEGTQYF; CDR3 DNA: TGTGCCAGCAGCTGGACTTCAGAAGGGACCCAGTACTTC
V gene: TRBV20-1; D gene: TRBD1; clone size: NA; J gene: TRBJ2-7; CDR3 protein: CSAGQDTYEQYF; CDR3 DNA: TGCAGTGCTGGACAGGATACCTACGAGCAGTACTTC
V gene: TRBV29-1; D gene: TRBD1; clone size: many; J gene: TRBJ1-3; CDR3 protein: CSAVGQTVSGNTIYF; CDR3 DNA: TGCAGCGCCGTGGGACAGACGGTCTCTGGAAACACCATATATTTT
V gene: TRBV18; D gene: TRBD1; clone size: NA; J gene: TRBJ1-5; CDR3 protein: CASSPGTAENQPQHF; CDR3 DNA: TGTGCCAGCTCACCTGGGACAGCTGAAAATCAGCCCCAGCATTTT
V gene: TRBV7-2; D gene: TRBD2; clone size: NA; J gene: TRBJ2-7; CDR3 protein: CASSLGRTSGGLTYEQYF; CDR3 DNA: TGTGCCAGCAGCTTAGGGCGGACTAGCGGGGGTCTAACCTACGAGCAGTACTTC
V gene: TRBV20-1; D gene: NA; clone size: few; J gene: TRBJ2-7; CDR3 protein: CSASSVVPSYEQYF; CDR3 DNA: TGCAGTGCTAGTAGTGTGGTACCCTCCTACGAGCAGTACTTC
V gene: TRBV15; D gene: TRBD2; clone size: NA; J gene: TRBJ2-3; CDR3 protein: CATSSFSGGATDTQYF; CDR3 DNA: TGTGCCACCAGCAGTTTTAGCGGGGGGGCCACAGATACGCAGTATTTT
V gene: TRBV15; D gene: TRBD1; clone size: many; J gene: TRBJ2-7; CDR3 protein: CATSRDTGQLYEQYF; CDR3 DNA: TGTGCCACCAGCAGAGATACGGGACAGCTCTACGAGCAGTACTTC
V gene: TRBV7-2; D gene: TRBD1; clone size: few; J gene: TRBJ2-5; CDR3 protein: CASSSRGQGVETQYF; CDR3 DNA: TGTGCCAGCAGCTCCCGGGGACAGGGTGTGGAGACCCAGTACTTC
V gene: TRBV15; D gene: NA; clone size: once; J gene: TRBJ2-7; CDR3 protein: CATSRSEGRIPQQYF; CDR3 DNA: TGTGCCACCAGCAGATCCGAGGGGAGAATACCCCAGCAGTACTTC
V gene: TRBV7-2; D gene: NA; clone size: few; J gene: TRBJ1-5; CDR3 protein: CASSYSGVIQPQHF; CDR3 DNA: TGTGCCAGCAGTTACTCAGGGGTAATTCAGCCCCAGCATTTT
V gene: TRBV4-2; D gene: NA; clone size: few; J gene: TRBJ2-7; CDR3 protein: CASSPRSNYEQYF; CDR3 DNA: TGTGCCAGCAGCCCCCGGTCGAACTACGAGCAGTACTTC
V gene: TRBV15; D gene: NA; clone size: NA; J gene: TRBJ2-2; CDR3 protein: CATSRGRPGELFF; CDR3 DNA: TGTGCCACCAGCAGAGGAAGGCCCGGGGAGCTGTTTTTT
V gene: TRBV11-2; D gene: NA; clone size: few; J gene: TRBJ1-1; CDR3 protein: CASSLASGSDTEAFF; CDR3 DNA: TGTGCCAGCAGCTTAGCATCAGGTTCGGACACTGAAGCTTTCTTT
V gene: TRBV2; D gene: NA; clone size: many; J gene: TRBJ2-2; CDR3 protein: CASSVGPNTGELFF; CDR3 DNA: TGTGCCAGCAGTGTGGGCCCGAACACCGGGGAGCTGTTTTTT
V gene: TRBV7-9; D gene: TRBD1; clone size: NA; J gene: TRBJ1-5; CDR3 protein: CASRTHGTGNQPQHF; CDR3 DNA: TGTGCCAGCAGGACTCACGGGACAGGGAATCAGCCCCAGCATTTT
V gene: TRBV2; D gene: NA; clone size: many; J gene: TRBJ1-2; CDR3 protein: CASSEQGLNYGYTF; CDR3 DNA: TGTGCCAGCAGTGAACAGGGACTTAACTATGGCTACACCTTC
V gene: TRBV12-3/TRBV12-4; D gene: NA; clone size: few; J gene: TRBJ1-1; CDR3 protein: CASSFNPGEAFF; CDR3 DNA: TGTGCCAGCAGTTTTAATCCGGGGGAAGCTTTCTTT
V gene: TRBV29-1; D gene: NA; clone size: many; J gene: TRBJ1-1; CDR3 protein: CSARGPMNTEAFF; CDR3 DNA: TGCAGCGCCCGGGGCCCGATGAACACTGAAGCTTTCTTT
V gene: TRBV29-1; D gene: NA; clone size: many; J gene: TRBJ1-1; CDR3 protein: CSVEDQGPNTEAFF; CDR3 DNA: TGCAGCGTTGAAGATCAGGGGCCTAACACTGAAGCTTTCTTT
V gene: TRBV20-1; D gene: NA; clone size: few; J gene: TRBJ1-3; CDR3 protein: CSARLSSGNTIYF; CDR3 DNA: TGCAGTGCTAGACTGAGCTCTGGAAACACCATATATTTT
V gene: TRBV29-1; D gene: TRBD1; clone size: NA; J gene: TRBJ1-4; CDR3 protein: CSSGQGEKLFF; CDR3 DNA: TGCAGCTCGGGACAGGGTGAAAAACTGTTTTTT
V gene: TRBV7-2; D gene: NA; clone size: NA; J gene: TRBJ2-5; CDR3 protein: CASSFLRETRYF; CDR3 DNA: TGCGCCAGCAGCTTCCTAAGAGAGACCCGGTACTTC
V gene: TRBV25-1; D gene: TRBD1; clone size: once; J gene: TRBJ1-4; CDR3 protein: CAREGAGDEKLFF; CDR3 DNA: TGTGCTAGAGAGGGGGCGGGCGATGAAAAACTGTTTTTT
V gene: TRBV9; D gene: TRBD1; clone size: NA; J gene: TRBJ1-1; CDR3 protein: CASSVARQGLGEAFF; CDR3 DNA: TGTGCCAGCAGCGTAGCAAGACAGGGCCTTGGTGAAGCTTTCTTT
V gene: TRBV20-1; D gene: NA; clone size: few; J gene: TRBJ1-4; CDR3 protein: CSASLPGVNEKLFF; CDR3 DNA: TGCAGTGCTAGTTTACCAGGGGTAAATGAAAAACTGTTTTTT
V gene: TRBV7-9; D gene: TRBD1; clone size: NA; J gene: TRBJ1-2; CDR3 protein: CASSPTPGQGVSGYTF; CDR3 DNA: TGTGCCAGCAGCCCAACCCCGGGACAGGGGGTGTCTGGCTACACCTTC
V gene: TRBV20-1; D gene: NA; clone size: many; J gene: TRBJ1-3; CDR3 protein: CSAWTFSGNTIYF; CDR3 DNA: TGCAGTGCTTGGACCTTCTCTGGAAACACCATATATTTT
V gene: TRBV7-9; D gene: TRBD1; clone size: many; J gene: TRBJ2-2; CDR3 protein: CASSRRQGQEKAGELFF; CDR3 DNA: TGTGCCAGCAGCCGACGACAGGGACAGGAGAAGGCCGGGGAGCTGTTTTTT
V gene: TRBV7-8; D gene: NA; clone size: NA; J gene: TRBJ1-6; CDR3 protein: CASRDGTGNSPLHF; CDR3 DNA: TGTGCCAGCAGGGATGGGACGGGGAATTCACCCCTCCACTTT
V gene: TRBV6-4; D gene: NA; clone size: NA; J gene: TRBJ1-3; CDR3 protein: CASSCEGAYSGNTIYF; CDR3 DNA: TGTGCCAGCAGTTGTGAGGGAGCGTACTCTGGAAACACCATATATTTT
V gene: TRBV20-1; D gene: TRBD1; clone size: NA; J gene: TRBJ1-2; CDR3 protein: CSASGQGRYGYTF; CDR3 DNA: TGCAGTGCTAGCGGACAGGGACGCTATGGCTACACCTTC
V gene: TRBV9; D gene: NA; clone size: NA; J gene: TRBJ2-7; CDR3 protein: CASSAPTDVSSYEQYF; CDR3 DNA: TGTGCCAGCAGCGCCCCGACAGATGTCTCTTCCTACGAGCAGTACTTC
V gene: TRBV5-8; D gene: NA; clone size: many; J gene: TRBJ2-5; CDR3 protein: CASSLVARDAETQYF; CDR3 DNA: TGTGCCAGCAGCTTGGTGGCCAGGGACGCGGAGACCCAGTACTTC
V gene: TRBV15; D gene: NA; clone size: few; J gene: TRBJ2-7; CDR3 protein: CATSRDRSQGHLGGYEQYF; CDR3 DNA: TGTGCCACCAGCAGAGATCGGTCTCAAGGGCACCTCGGGGGCTACGAGCAGTACTTC
V gene: TRBV2; D gene: NA; clone size: many; J gene: TRBJ1-3; CDR3 protein: CAIEQGNTIYF; CDR3 DNA: TGTGCCATCGAACAGGGAAACACCATATATTTT
V gene: TRBV2; D gene: NA; clone size: many; J gene: TRBJ1-1; CDR3 protein: CASKPGGRNTEAFF; CDR3 DNA: TGTGCCAGTAAACCGGGGGGCCGGAACACTGAAGCTTTCTTT
V gene: TRBV7-2; D gene: TRBD1; clone size: many; J gene: TRBJ1-4; CDR3 protein: CASSAGQGVGEKLFF; CDR3 DNA: TGTGCCAGCAGCGCAGGACAGGGCGTGGGAGAAAAACTGTTTTTT
V gene: TRBV13; D gene: NA; clone size: few; J gene: TRBJ1-5; CDR3 protein: CASSQSGAFGPQHF; CDR3 DNA: TGTGCCAGCAGCCAATCAGGGGCCTTCGGGCCCCAGCATTTT
V gene: TRBV10-3; D gene: TRBD1; clone size: NA; J gene: TRBJ1-5; CDR3 protein: CATGTTGQSAQHF; CDR3 DNA: TGTGCCACCGGGACGACAGGGCAATCAGCCCAGCATTTT
V gene: TRBV12-3/TRBV12-4; D gene: NA; clone size: many; J gene: TRBJ1-1; CDR3 protein: CASRPGEGLEAFF; CDR3 DNA: TGTGCCAGCAGGCCCGGTGAGGGGCTTGAAGCTTTCTTT
V gene: TRBV5-5; D gene: TRBD1; clone size: many; J gene: TRBJ2-7; CDR3 protein: CASSWDRNGEQYF; CDR3 DNA: TGTGCCAGCAGTTGGGACAGGAACGGCGAGCAGTACTTC
V gene: TRBV24-1; D gene: NA; clone size: NA; J gene: TRBJ2-5; CDR3 protein: CATSDYGVGETQYF; CDR3 DNA: TGTGCCACCAGTGATTACGGGGTAGGGGAGACCCAGTACTTC
V gene: TRBV9; D gene: TRBD1; clone size: many; J gene: TRBJ1-5; CDR3 protein: CASSPSRRGLDQPQHF; CDR3 DNA: TGTGCCAGCAGCCCTTCGCGGAGGGGGCTCGATCAGCCCCAGCATTTT
V gene: TRBV6-5; D gene: NA; clone size: NA; J gene: TRBJ1-4; CDR3 protein: CASSYNRQGSKAQEKLFF; CDR3 DNA: TGTGCCAGCAGTTATAATCGTCAGGGTTCGAAAGCACAAGAAAAACTGTTTTTT
V gene: TRBV7-2; D gene: NA; clone size: NA; J gene: TRBJ1-3; CDR3 protein: CASSGRLGSGNTIYF; CDR3 DNA: TGTGCCAGCAGCGGTCGACTCGGCTCTGGAAACACCATATATTTT
V gene: TRBV7-9; D gene: NA; clone size: NA; J gene: TRBJ1-1; CDR3 protein: CASSQEGWGGDEAFF; CDR3 DNA: TGTGCCAGCAGCCAAGAAGGGTGGGGGGGGGATGAAGCTTTCTTT
V gene: TRBV29-1; D gene: NA; clone size: NA; J gene: TRBJ2-2; CDR3 protein: CSAEDGYRELFF; CDR3 DNA: TGCAGCGCTGAGGACGGCTACCGGGAGCTGTTTTTT
V gene: TRBV7-2; D gene: TRBD1; clone size: NA; J gene: TRBJ1-6; CDR3 protein: CASSPDRELYSPLHF; CDR3 DNA: TGTGCCAGCAGCCCCGACAGGGAACTTTATTCACCCCTCCACTTT
V gene: TRBV7-9; D gene: NA; clone size: few; J gene: TRBJ2-5; CDR3 protein: CASSLRMDKQTQYF; CDR3 DNA: TGTGCCAGCAGCTTAAGAATGGACAAACAGACCCAGTACTTC
V gene: TRBV10-3; D gene: NA; clone size: NA; J gene: TRBJ2-7; CDR3 protein: CASSEVRSEQYF; CDR3 DNA: TGTGCCAGCAGTGAAGTAAGGAGCGAGCAGTACTTC
V gene: TRBV12-3/TRBV12-4; D gene: TRBD1; clone size: few; J gene: TRBJ2-7; CDR3 protein: CASSQTGGPSYEQYF; CDR3 DNA: TGTGCCAGCAGCCAGACAGGGGGCCCCTCCTACGAGCAGTACTTC
V gene: TRBV12-3/TRBV12-4; D gene: TRBD1; clone size: NA; J gene: TRBJ1-5; CDR3 protein: CASSFLIRGKGNQPQHF; CDR3 DNA: TGTGCCAGCAGTTTTTTGATCAGGGGGAAAGGTAATCAGCCCCAGCATTTT
V gene: TRBV19; D gene: TRBD1; clone size: few; J gene: TRBJ1-4; CDR3 protein: CASSPRGATGGNEKLFF; CDR3 DNA: TGTGCCAGTAGTCCCAGAGGAGCGACAGGGGGTAATGAAAAACTGTTTTTT
V gene: TRBV6-5; D gene: NA; clone size: NA; J gene: TRBJ1-2; CDR3 protein: CATSFYGTGRYTF; CDR3 DNA: TGTGCCACCTCCTTTTATGGGACTGGGAGATACACCTTC
V gene: TRBV6-1; D gene: NA; clone size: NA; J gene: TRBJ1-2; CDR3 protein: CASRMTIQASYGYTF; CDR3 DNA: TGTGCCAGCCGTATGACAATCCAGGCAAGCTATGGCTACACCTTC